Listed below are T cell receptor beta chains from one sample, sequenced in a study of T cell responses to AZD1222 COVID-19 vaccine. Method: immunoSEQ multiplex PCR; TCRdb's copy keeps in-frame clones and lacks some. The table includes under 110,000 clones, roughly 84% detected once. The sample was peripheral blood, taken on day 0 of AZD1222 vaccination. The receptors here all came from an adult in good health. Each CDR3 is given with its conserved first and last residue. Each record gives: V gene, D gene, J gene, clone size, CDR3 DNA, CDR3 protein. The D gene is left open where the match is weak. The size entry is marked missing in some rows and otherwise reads once, few, many or a size class.

v_gene: TRBV5-1; d_gene: TRBD1; j_gene: TRBJ2-1; abundance: .; CDR3nt: TGCGCCAGCAGAGGACAGGGTTACAATGAGCAGTTCTTC; CDR3aa: CASRGQGYNEQFF
v_gene: TRBV4-2; d_gene: TRBD1; j_gene: TRBJ1-5; abundance: .; CDR3nt: TGTGCCAGCAGCCCGATGACAGGGCGTAATAGCAATCAGCCCCAGCATTTT; CDR3aa: CASSPMTGRNSNQPQHF
v_gene: TRBV7-9; d_gene: .; j_gene: TRBJ1-3; abundance: .; CDR3nt: TGTGCCAGCAGCTTAGGCACAGATACTGATTTCTCTGGAAACACCATATATTTT; CDR3aa: CASSLGTDTDFSGNTIYF
v_gene: TRBV28; d_gene: .; j_gene: TRBJ1-5; abundance: .; CDR3nt: TGTGCCAGCAGCCCCCAATTAAGCAATCAGCCCCAGCATTTT; CDR3aa: CASSPQLSNQPQHF
v_gene: TRBV30; d_gene: .; j_gene: TRBJ1-6; abundance: .; CDR3nt: TGTGCCTGGAGTCTTGCCAGGCTATACAGGAGCTCCTATAATTCACCCCTCCACTTT; CDR3aa: CAWSLARLYRSSYNSPLHF
v_gene: TRBV28; d_gene: .; j_gene: TRBJ1-1; abundance: .; CDR3nt: TGTGCCAGCAGTTTGGGTGGGGCTACCACTGAAGCTTTCTTT; CDR3aa: CASSLGGATTEAFF
v_gene: TRBV6-1; d_gene: .; j_gene: TRBJ1-1; abundance: .; CDR3nt: TGTGCCAGCAGTGAAGATGGGAACACTGAAGCTTTCTTT; CDR3aa: CASSEDGNTEAFF
v_gene: TRBV7-9; d_gene: .; j_gene: TRBJ2-2; abundance: once; CDR3nt: TGTGCCAGCAGCTTGGGGGGAGCCAACGCGAACACCGGGGAGCTGTTTTTT; CDR3aa: CASSLGGANANTGELFF
v_gene: TRBV5-6; d_gene: .; j_gene: TRBJ1-3; abundance: .; CDR3nt: TGTGCCAGCAGCTTGCTCATGACCACCACCATATATTTT; CDR3aa: CASSLLMTTTIYF
v_gene: TRBV7-2; d_gene: .; j_gene: TRBJ2-7; abundance: .; CDR3nt: TGTGCCAGCAGCTTAGTAGAGGGATGGTTCTACGAGCAGTACTTC; CDR3aa: CASSLVEGWFYEQYF
v_gene: TRBV3-1/TRBV3-2; d_gene: TRBD1; j_gene: TRBJ2-5; abundance: .; CDR3nt: TGTGCCAGCAGCCAGGACTTGGAGACAGGGACAGGAGAGACCCAGTACTTC; CDR3aa: CASSQDLETGTGETQYF
v_gene: TRBV6-5; d_gene: .; j_gene: TRBJ2-7; abundance: .; CDR3nt: TGTGCCAGCAGTTACTCGCGAGGGATGGGAGAGCAGTACTTC; CDR3aa: CASSYSRGMGEQYF
v_gene: TRBV7-2; d_gene: .; j_gene: TRBJ1-5; abundance: .; CDR3nt: TGTGCCAGCAGCAATGTCCTGGGGAATAGCAATCAGCCCCAGCATTTT; CDR3aa: CASSNVLGNSNQPQHF
v_gene: TRBV18; d_gene: .; j_gene: TRBJ1-2; abundance: .; CDR3nt: TGTGCCAGCTCACTCCCGGGTAGATGGGGCTACACCTTC; CDR3aa: CASSLPGRWGYTF
v_gene: TRBV7-6; d_gene: TRBD2; j_gene: TRBJ2-1; abundance: .; CDR3nt: TGTGCCAGCAGCTTACCACCAACGCGGGGGGTCGGTGAGCAGTTCTTC; CDR3aa: CASSLPPTRGVGEQFF
v_gene: TRBV30; d_gene: .; j_gene: TRBJ1-1; abundance: .; CDR3nt: TGTGCCTGGAGCGAACTGACAGGTCTGAACACTGAAGCTTTCTTT; CDR3aa: CAWSELTGLNTEAFF
v_gene: TRBV12-3/TRBV12-4; d_gene: .; j_gene: TRBJ1-3; abundance: .; CDR3nt: TGTGCCAGCAGAGTGGGATCTGGAAACACCATATATTTT; CDR3aa: CASRVGSGNTIYF
v_gene: TRBV18; d_gene: TRBD1; j_gene: TRBJ1-2; abundance: .; CDR3nt: TGTGCCAGCTCAATCCGGGACAGAGGAACCTATGGCTACACCTTC; CDR3aa: CASSIRDRGTYGYTF
v_gene: TRBV18; d_gene: .; j_gene: TRBJ1-1; abundance: .; CDR3nt: TGTGCCAGCTCACCGCCGCCGACAGAATACACTGAAGCTTTCTTT; CDR3aa: CASSPPPTEYTEAFF
v_gene: TRBV2; d_gene: .; j_gene: TRBJ1-6; abundance: .; CDR3nt: TGTGCCAGCACGATTTACAGCGGACCGTCCTCTAATTCACCCCTCCACTTT; CDR3aa: CASTIYSGPSSNSPLHF
v_gene: TRBV11-3; d_gene: .; j_gene: TRBJ2-5; abundance: .; CDR3nt: TGTGCCAGCAGCCCTAGCCACAACCAAGAGACCCAGTACTTC; CDR3aa: CASSPSHNQETQYF
v_gene: TRBV6-5; d_gene: .; j_gene: TRBJ1-3; abundance: .; CDR3nt: TGTGCCAGCAGTCCGACGGGGGCGAGGGGAAACACCATATATTTT; CDR3aa: CASSPTGARGNTIYF
v_gene: TRBV2; d_gene: .; j_gene: TRBJ1-4; abundance: .; CDR3nt: TGTGCCAGCAGTGACTCCACGCCATCACTTGCAACTAATGAAAAACTGTTTTTT; CDR3aa: CASSDSTPSLATNEKLFF
v_gene: TRBV12-5; d_gene: .; j_gene: TRBJ1-4; abundance: once; CDR3nt: TGTGCTAGTGGTTATGGCCCTGATTCTAATGAAAAACTGTTTTTT; CDR3aa: CASGYGPDSNEKLFF
v_gene: TRBV30; d_gene: .; j_gene: TRBJ1-3; abundance: few; CDR3nt: TGTGCCTGGAGCCCTACAGGACGTCGAAACACCATATATTTT; CDR3aa: CAWSPTGRRNTIYF
v_gene: TRBV5-8; d_gene: .; j_gene: TRBJ1-2; abundance: .; CDR3nt: TGTGCCAGCAGCTTGATGGGGAACCCCTATGGCTACACCTTC; CDR3aa: CASSLMGNPYGYTF
v_gene: TRBV10-3; d_gene: TRBD2; j_gene: TRBJ2-7; abundance: .; CDR3nt: TGTGCCATCAGTGCCCAACTAGCGGGAGGGGGGATGTACGAGCAGTACTTC; CDR3aa: CAISAQLAGGGMYEQYF
v_gene: TRBV10-1; d_gene: TRBD2; j_gene: TRBJ2-2; abundance: .; CDR3nt: TGCGCCAGCGGGGCACTAGCGGGAGGTACCGGGGAGCTGTTTTTT; CDR3aa: CASGALAGGTGELFF
v_gene: TRBV28; d_gene: .; j_gene: TRBJ2-1; abundance: .; CDR3nt: TGTGCCAGCAGTTTTTCCAGCTACAATGAGCAGTTCTTC; CDR3aa: CASSFSSYNEQFF
v_gene: TRBV29-1; d_gene: TRBD1; j_gene: TRBJ1-3; abundance: .; CDR3nt: TGCAGCGTTGAACCGACAGGGGCGGACACCATATATTTT; CDR3aa: CSVEPTGADTIYF
v_gene: TRBV19; d_gene: .; j_gene: TRBJ1-5; abundance: .; CDR3nt: TGTGCCAGTAGTAGATACCGGGACGGGTTAAATCAGCCCCAGCATTTT; CDR3aa: CASSRYRDGLNQPQHF
v_gene: TRBV25-1; d_gene: .; j_gene: TRBJ1-2; abundance: .; CDR3nt: TGTGCCAGCAGTGAATATCTCGGTTTTAACTATGGCTACACCTTC; CDR3aa: CASSEYLGFNYGYTF
v_gene: TRBV9; d_gene: .; j_gene: TRBJ2-3; abundance: .; CDR3nt: TGTGCCAGCAGCGTAGAGGGCGCGAGTACGCAGTATTTT; CDR3aa: CASSVEGASTQYF
v_gene: TRBV7-8; d_gene: .; j_gene: TRBJ2-7; abundance: .; CDR3nt: TGTGCCAGCAGCTTAGATGTGACAGTAACGTGGCAGTACTTC; CDR3aa: CASSLDVTVTWQYF
v_gene: TRBV5-4; d_gene: .; j_gene: TRBJ2-3; abundance: .; CDR3nt: TGTGCCAGCAGCTCGGGTGAAGAGAGCACAGATACGCAGTATTTT; CDR3aa: CASSSGEESTDTQYF
v_gene: TRBV29-1; d_gene: .; j_gene: TRBJ1-2; abundance: .; CDR3nt: TGCGGGTTGTCGGATGAAACCCATGGCTACACCTTC; CDR3aa: CGLSDETHGYTF
v_gene: TRBV28; d_gene: .; j_gene: TRBJ1-2; abundance: .; CDR3nt: TGTGCCAGCAGCCGGACATCTCGAGGCTATGGCTACACCTTC; CDR3aa: CASSRTSRGYGYTF
v_gene: TRBV10-1; d_gene: TRBD2; j_gene: TRBJ2-1; abundance: .; CDR3nt: TGCGCCAGCAGTGACCTAGGGACTAGCGGATACAATGAGCAGTTCTTC; CDR3aa: CASSDLGTSGYNEQFF
v_gene: TRBV7-8; d_gene: TRBD1; j_gene: TRBJ2-7; abundance: .; CDR3nt: TGTGCCAGCAGCTTCACCTATACAACCGGGACAGGGGACGAGCAGTACTTC; CDR3aa: CASSFTYTTGTGDEQYF
v_gene: TRBV12-3/TRBV12-4; d_gene: .; j_gene: TRBJ1-2; abundance: .; CDR3nt: TGTGCCAGCAGCCCCTGGGGGTTCCATGGCTACACCTTC; CDR3aa: CASSPWGFHGYTF
v_gene: TRBV3-1/TRBV3-2; d_gene: .; j_gene: TRBJ2-7; abundance: .; CDR3nt: TGTGCCAGCAGCCAAGTGGGCGAGCAGTACTTC; CDR3aa: CASSQVGEQYF
v_gene: TRBV6-1; d_gene: TRBD1; j_gene: TRBJ1-2; abundance: .; CDR3nt: TGTGCCAGCAGTGAAGTTCCCCCGGGACAGGGTACGGGTGGCTACACCTTC; CDR3aa: CASSEVPPGQGTGGYTF
v_gene: TRBV9; d_gene: TRBD1; j_gene: TRBJ2-7; abundance: .; CDR3nt: TGTGCCAGCAGCGTAGGGCTGGACAGGAGCTCCTACGAGCAGTACTTC; CDR3aa: CASSVGLDRSSYEQYF